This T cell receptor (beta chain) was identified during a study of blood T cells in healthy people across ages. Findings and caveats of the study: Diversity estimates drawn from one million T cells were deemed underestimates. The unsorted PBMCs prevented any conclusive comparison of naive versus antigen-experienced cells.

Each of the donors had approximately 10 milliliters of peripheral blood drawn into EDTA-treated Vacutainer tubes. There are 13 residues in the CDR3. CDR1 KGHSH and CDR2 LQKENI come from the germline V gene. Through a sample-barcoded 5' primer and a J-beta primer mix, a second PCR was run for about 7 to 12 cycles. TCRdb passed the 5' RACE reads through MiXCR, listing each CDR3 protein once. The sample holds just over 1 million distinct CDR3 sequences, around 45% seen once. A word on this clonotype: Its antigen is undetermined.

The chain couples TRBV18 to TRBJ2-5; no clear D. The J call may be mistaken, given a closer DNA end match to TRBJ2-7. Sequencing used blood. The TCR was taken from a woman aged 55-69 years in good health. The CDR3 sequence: CASSPPQAYEQYF. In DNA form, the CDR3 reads TGTGCCAGCTCACCACCCCAGGCCTACGAGCAGTACTTC.